These T cell receptor beta chains were read from a single sample in a study of cytomegalovirus exposure and HLA in healthy donors. Only in-frame clones appear in the TCRdb table, and some are missing; sequencing was by immunoSEQ multiplex PCR. This table holds roughly 110,000 clones, about 85% found once. Sequenced: PBMCs. All receptors derive from a man aged 30-40 years in good health and CMV-seronegative. The CDR3 runs from the conserved cysteine through the conserved F or W. D genes are given only for firm matches. Clone size is stated in some rows and not others, as once, few, many or a class when expanded.

j_call	d_call	v_call	clone_size	cdr3_nt	cdr3_aa
TRBJ2-1	TRBD2	TRBV10-1	-	TGCGCCAGCAGTGAGTCGACGGGGGGTGAGCAGTTCTTC	CASSESTGGEQFF
TRBJ2-7	TRBD2	TRBV30	once	TGTGCCTGGGCGTCGGGAGGGGGTACGTACGAGCAGTACTTC	CAWASGGGTYEQYF
TRBJ1-5	-	TRBV28	-	TGTGCCAGCACCCAGTCGGGGGGACGCAATCAGCCCCAGCATTTT	CASTQSGGRNQPQHF
TRBJ2-7	-	TRBV6-5	-	TGTGCCAGCAGGAAAGGACTGGCTTCCTACGAGCAGTACTTC	CASRKGLASYEQYF
TRBJ2-2	-	TRBV18	once	TGTGCCAGCTCACCTCGGGAGACCGGGGAGCTGTTTTTT	CASSPRETGELFF
TRBJ1-4	TRBD1	TRBV7-6	-	TGTGCCAGCAGCTTAGAACAGGGGGCGGGTAATGAAAAACTGTTTTTT	CASSLEQGAGNEKLFF
TRBJ2-1	-	TRBV28	-	TGTGCCACCCAGAGGCGGGGACGGCCCAATGAGCAGTTCTTC	CATQRRGRPNEQFF
TRBJ2-3	-	TRBV6-6	-	TGTGCCAGCACGGTACAGGGAGTGACAGATACGCAGTATTTT	CASTVQGVTDTQYF
TRBJ1-1	-	TRBV4-1	few	TGCGCCAGCAGCCAAGATCCGACACCTACTGAAGCTTTCTTT	CASSQDPTPTEAFF
TRBJ2-7	TRBD1	TRBV5-1	few	TGCGCCAGCAGCTCAAACAACCGGGACAGCTACGAGCAGTACTTC	CASSSNNRDSYEQYF
TRBJ2-7	TRBD2	TRBV30	-	TGTGCCTGGAGTGCGACTAGCGGGGCCTACGAGCAGTACTTC	CAWSATSGAYEQYF
TRBJ2-1	TRBD2	TRBV7-9	once	TGTGCCAGCAGGGATGGGGGAGCGGGGAACAATGAGCAGTTCTTC	CASRDGGAGNNEQFF
TRBJ2-7	-	TRBV11-2	-	TGTGCCAGCAGCTTTTCTGGGCCGCTCTACGAGCAGTACTTC	CASSFSGPLYEQYF
TRBJ1-1	-	TRBV5-1	-	TGCGCCAGCAGCTTGGAGGGGTTCGGTGAAGCTTTCTTT	CASSLEGFGEAFF
TRBJ2-7	TRBD2	TRBV19	-	TGTGCCAGTAGTACAACGGGAGGCTCCTACGAGCAGTACTTC	CASSTTGGSYEQYF
TRBJ1-1	-	TRBV14	-	TGTGCCAGCAGCCAAGAAGGGGGGGCTGAAGCTTTCTTT	CASSQEGGAEAFF
TRBJ1-5	TRBD1	TRBV15	-	TGTGCCACCAGCAGAGGACAGGGTGGAGGTCAGCCCCAGCATTTT	CATSRGQGGGQPQHF
TRBJ1-2	TRBD1	TRBV7-9	-	TGTGCCAGCAGCCCGGGACAGGTGAACTATGGCTACACCTTC	CASSPGQVNYGYTF
TRBJ2-4	-	TRBV6-1	-	TGTGCCAGCAGTGAGACCGGGACACCCCAAAACATTCAGTACTTC	CASSETGTPQNIQYF
TRBJ2-5	-	TRBV9	-	TGTGCCAGCAGCGTAGTAGCAGGGGTCGGGGAGACCCAGTACTTC	CASSVVAGVGETQYF
TRBJ2-7	-	TRBV15	-	TGTGCCACCAGAGACAGCTACGAGCAGTACTTC	CATRDSYEQYF
TRBJ1-4	-	TRBV5-1	-	TGCGCCAGCAAAGAGCAAGCTTCGGTCGAAAAACTGTTTTTT	CASKEQASVEKLFF
TRBJ2-2	-	TRBV10-2	-	TGCGCCAGCAATACAGGTAGCACCGGGGAGCTGTTTTTT	CASNTGSTGELFF
TRBJ2-7	TRBD1	TRBV5-5	-	TGTGCCAGCATCGGGACAGGGGTCTACGAGCAGTACTTC	CASIGTGVYEQYF
TRBJ2-7	-	TRBV19	-	TGTGCCAGTAGTATAGAACGCGGCTCCTACGAGCAGTACTTC	CASSIERGSYEQYF
TRBJ2-1	-	TRBV9	-	TGTGCCAGCAGCGCTAGCGCCGTCAATGAGCAGTTCTTC	CASSASAVNEQFF
TRBJ1-2	-	TRBV10-1	-	TGCGCCAGCAAGGCAGGGTCCTATGGCTACACCTTC	CASKAGSYGYTF
TRBJ2-3	TRBD1	TRBV2	-	TGTGCCAGCAGTCACCGACAGGGTTATTCTAGCACAGATACGCAGTATTTT	CASSHRQGYSSTDTQYF
TRBJ1-5	-	TRBV30	-	TGTGCCTGCCAAGGGGGGGGCTTGGAGCCCCAGCATTTT	CACQGGGLEPQHF
TRBJ1-2	TRBD1	TRBV4-1	-	TGCGCCAGCTCCGAACCCACGAGACAGGGGCACTATGGCTACACCTTC	CASSEPTRQGHYGYTF
TRBJ1-2	TRBD1	TRBV6-1	-	TGTGCCAGCAGGGGACAGGCCGTTAACTATGGCTACACCTTC	CASRGQAVNYGYTF
TRBJ2-7	-	TRBV25-1	-	TGTGCCAGCAGTGTCAGCGGTGGTTCCTACGAGCAGTACTTC	CASSVSGGSYEQYF
TRBJ2-1	TRBD2	TRBV7-2	-	TGTGCCAGCAGCTTACTCGGACTAGCGAACAATGAGCAGTTCTTC	CASSLLGLANNEQFF
TRBJ2-7	TRBD1	TRBV13	-	TGTGCCAGCAGCTTAAGACAGGGGGTCTACGAGCAGTACTTC	CASSLRQGVYEQYF
TRBJ2-1	-	TRBV30	-	TGTGCCTGGAGTGCAACTTTGGATGAGCAGTTCTTC	CAWSATLDEQFF
TRBJ2-1	-	TRBV10-2	-	TGCGCCACGAGGGCCAGAGAGCAGTTCTTC	CATRAREQFF
TRBJ1-2	TRBD1	TRBV5-1	-	TGCGCCAGCAGCCCAGACAGGGGGCTCATCTATGGCTACACCTTC	CASSPDRGLIYGYTF
TRBJ2-3	-	TRBV2	-	TGTGCCAGCAGTGATTTGCGGGCCGGCACAGATACGCAGTATTTT	CASSDLRAGTDTQYF
TRBJ2-1	-	TRBV6-5	-	TGTGCCAGCAGTTACTCGAGTGTCAATGAGCAGTTCTTC	CASSYSSVNEQFF
TRBJ1-1	-	TRBV4-1	-	TGCGCCAGCAGCCGTAAGGGGGAGAACACTGAAGCTTTCTTT	CASSRKGENTEAFF
TRBJ2-5	TRBD2	TRBV7-8	-	TGTGCCAGCAGCTTAGTCAGGCTAGCGGGGAAGGGGACCCAGTACTTC	CASSLVRLAGKGTQYF
TRBJ2-5	-	TRBV14	-	TGTGCCAGCAGCTTAATACAAGAGACCCAGTACTTC	CASSLIQETQYF
TRBJ2-7	-	TRBV6-6	once	TGTGCCAGCACCCCCCCTCCCACTTACGAGCAGTACTTC	CASTPPPTYEQYF
TRBJ1-1	-	TRBV19	-	TGTGCCAGTAGTTTCCTCGGGGGGGCTGAAGCTTTCTTT	CASSFLGGAEAFF
TRBJ2-7	-	TRBV7-9	-	TGTGCCAGCAGCTTAGACAGGGCGACCGAGCAGTACTTC	CASSLDRATEQYF
TRBJ2-7	-	TRBV4-2	-	TGTGCCAGCAGCCAAGATCTAGAACTAGCTGCCGAGCAGTACTTC	CASSQDLELAAEQYF
TRBJ1-4	-	TRBV30	-	TGTGCCTGGAGTCGGGGGATGGTAGAAAAACTGTTTTTT	CAWSRGMVEKLFF
TRBJ2-1	-	TRBV7-9	-	TGTGCCAGCAGCTTGGGGCGTAATGAGCAGTTCTTC	CASSLGRNEQFF